These 29 T cell receptor beta chains originate from one sample sequenced in a study of read filtering for tumor transcriptome and immune sequencing (dated by TCRdb to the early 2020s). The sample was run on an Illumina HiSeq 4000. TCR libraries were built from about 400 ng RNA with the Immunoverse kit, using molecular barcoded adaptors covering alpha/delta and beta/gamma chains. TCRdb reanalyzed the raw reads on its own, using fastp at Q25 for trimming and MiXCR for clone calling, and kept in-frame beta chains. All rows with the same CDR3 protein become a single entry with the most common DNA and genes. The sample yields over 45,000 distinct CDR3 sequences; approximately 22% were counted once. Together, the top ten hold about a sixth of the sample. Sequenced input: a population of CD138-negative cells sorted from bone marrow. What the cell subset or site label conveys for this sample: bone marrow mononuclear cells depleted of CD138+ plasma/myeloma cells by negative magnetic selection. These receptors were obtained from a donor at least 40 years old with multiple myeloma.

This clonotype was observed at least ten times. CDR3 nucleotide sequence: TGCGCCAGCAGCGTCCGGGACAGGGTGAACACTGAAGCTTTCTTT. It specifies CASSVRDRVNTEAFF. The chain joins TRBV5-1 to TRBJ1-1; 9 bases map to TRBD1. V shed 4 bases, J shed 0 bases, and the junction held 4 bases outside the gene matches. This CDR3 region has 15 residues. Germline V gene sequence: CDR1 SGHRS, CDR2 YFSETQ.

Concerning this clonotype itself: A single base separates this from a much larger clone, so it may be a read error. The chain combines TRBV18 with TRBJ2-7; 7 bases line up with TRBD1. Germline loops: CDR1 KGHSH, CDR2 LQKENI. The CDR3 runs to 13 residues. The CDR3 coding sequence is TGTGCCAGCTCGGGGACAGACACCTACGAGCAGCACTTC. This sequence encodes CASSGTDTYEQHF.

This clonotype is classed as medium-sized (0.01 to 0.1%). The chain couples TRBV5-1 to TRBJ1-1; 7 bases align to TRBD1. The germline CDR1 and CDR2 sequences are SGHRS and YFSETQ. Germline trimming cut 0 bases from V and 3 bases from J; bases unmatched to any gene: 2. This CDR3 is 14 amino acids long. CDR3 DNA sequence: TGCGCCAGCAGCTTGGCAGGGGGTTACACTGAAGCTTTCTTT. Residues: CASSLAGGYTEAFF. The full variable domain, completed using reference TRBV5-1 and TRBJ1-1, is KAGVTQTPRYLIKTRGQQVTLSCSPISGHRSVSWYQQTPGQGLQFLFEYFSETQRNKGNFPGRFSGRQFSNSRSEMNVSTLELGDSALYLCASSLAGGYTEAFFGQGTRLTVV.

This clonotype has ten or more counts. V and J are TRBV18 and TRBJ1-1; 9 bases match TRBD1. CDR3 size: 16 residues. J lost 6 bases, V lost 5 bases, and 13 bases had no gene match. Germline loops: CDR1 KGHSH, CDR2 LQKENI. For the CDR3, the DNA is TGTGCCAGCTCAGCTGCCAGCGGGACAGGGAGAGCTGAAGCTTTCTTT. This gives the protein CASSAASGTGRAEAFF.

This clonotype was seen at least ten times. J is TRBJ1-1 and V is TRBV15, with 11 bases fitting TRBD1. Trimming removed 1 base from V and 10 bases from J; junction bases left unmatched: 5. This CDR3 region has 14 residues. CDR1 LNHNV and CDR2 YYDKDF come from the germline V gene (reference sequence). CDR3 residues: CATSRVLGTGGAFF. The DNA for the CDR3 is TGTGCCACCAGCAGAGTACTCGGGACAGGGGGAGCTTTCTTT.

In this sample, this clonotype turned up many times. The chain carries TRBV3-1 and TRBJ2-5, with a weak D call TRBD2 (6 bases). Germline V gene lookup returns CDR1 LGHDT and CDR2 YNNKEL (reference sequence). V lost 0 bases to trimming and J lost 4 bases, with 18 bases between them. The CDR3 extends over 17 amino acids. Written as DNA, the CDR3 is TGTGCCAGCAGCCAAGATAGTTGGCGGATGGGAGGAGAGACCCAGTACTTC. Residues: CASSQDSWRMGGETQYF.

This clonotype has a handful of counts. One base away lies a much larger clone, so this may be a sequencing read error. The V call is TRBV28, the J call TRBJ1-1, with D tentatively TRBD1 (5 bases). This CDR3 spans 14 amino acids. V lost 6 bases and J lost 7, with 18 bases in between. CDR1 MDHEN and CDR2 SYDVKM come from the germline V gene. The CDR3 coding sequence is TGTGCCAGCAGCCCCACCGATCGGGGCCGTGAAGCTTTCTTT. Its protein is CASSPTDRGREAFF.

The chain recombines TRBV28 with TRBJ2-7, with D unresolved. Trimming stripped 3 bases from V and 2 bases from J, with 11 bases between. Germline loops: CDR1 MDHEN, CDR2 SYDVKM. The CDR3 extends over 14 amino acids. For the CDR3, the DNA is TGTGCCAGCAGTTTTTGGCAGGACGCCTACGAGCAGTACTTC. Amino acids: CASSFWQDAYEQYF.

This clonotype appeared many times. The chain has TRBV12-5 and TRBJ2-1; D unresolved. The CDR3 runs 15 residues. From germline, CDR1 is LGHNT and CDR2 FRNRAP. The germline V and J ends were trimmed by 2 bases and 7 bases, with 15 bases remaining between them. CDR3: CASGLPPLYLNEQFF. The CDR3 DNA reads TGTGCTAGTGGTTTGCCCCCTTTGTACCTGAATGAGCAGTTCTTC.

The sample holds many counts of this clonotype. The chain couples TRBV28 to TRBJ1-5; unclear D gene. V was trimmed by 6 bases and J by 6 bases, leaving 18 bases between them. Germline assignment: CDR1 MDHEN and CDR2 SYDVKM. The CDR3 length is 15 residues. The CDR3 spells CASSLETYSFQPQHF. The CDR3 coding sequence is TGTGCCAGCAGCCTAGAGACCTACTCGTTTCAGCCCCAGCATTTT.

V and J are TRBV6-1 and TRBJ2-3, with D unclear. Germline CDR1 is MNHNS and CDR2 is SASEGT. The CDR3 runs 12 residues. V was shortened by 7 bases and J by 0 bases, with 5 bases between the two germline ends. The CDR3 protein is CASKESTDTQYF. CDR3 nucleotides: TGTGCCAGCAAAGAGAGCACAGATACGCAGTATTTT.

The sample holds many counts of this clonotype. The J gene is TRBJ2-1, the V gene TRBV6-1; 7 bases match TRBD1. From germline, CDR1 is MNHNS and CDR2 SASEGT. The CDR3 extends over 15 amino acids. Trimming took 1 base from V and 3 from J; bases not matched to a gene: 3. CDR3 protein: CASSEEWTGYNEQFF. In DNA form, the CDR3 reads TGTGCCAGCAGTGAAGAATGGACAGGCTACAATGAGCAGTTCTTC.

Ten or more counts support this clonotype. The V call is TRBV5-5, the J call TRBJ2-3, with a weak D call TRBD2 (6 bases). The CDR3 has 15 amino acids. Trimming left V 0 bases short and J 1 base short, with 9 bases between. Germline V gene lookup returns CDR1 SGHKS and CDR2 YYEKEE (reference sequence). The CDR3 sequence is CASSLDGGGTDTQYF. DNA of the CDR3: TGTGCCAGCAGCTTGGACGGGGGAGGCACAGATACGCAGTATTTT.

This clonotype was seen a handful of times. The chain has TRBV7-9 and TRBJ2-7; TRBD2 matches at 12 bases. Trimming at V came to 5 bases and at J to 2 bases, leaving 13 bases not matched to a gene. Looked up from germline, CDR1 is SEHNR and CDR2 is FQNEAQ (reference sequence). There are 18 residues in the CDR3. CDR3 loop: CASSPRTSGASGAYEQYF. The CDR3 DNA reads TGTGCCAGCAGCCCGCGGACTAGCGGGGCCAGTGGAGCCTACGAGCAGTACTTC.

This clonotype was seen at least ten times. The chain employs TRBV20-1 and TRBJ2-5, with a tentative D call TRBD2 (6 bases). From germline, CDR1 is DFQATT and CDR2 SNEGSKA (reference sequence). V lost 4 bases, J lost 2 bases, and 17 bases lay in between. This CDR3 spans 15 amino acids. The CDR3 reads CSATTGLTYQETQYF. CDR3 in DNA: TGCAGTGCTACAACTGGACTAACCTATCAAGAGACCCAGTACTTC.

This clonotype was seen at least ten times. The chain combines TRBV6-5 with TRBJ1-6; 7 nucleotides align to TRBD1. The CDR3 runs to 15 residues. J lost 10 bases, V lost 2 bases, and 8 bases had no gene match. In germline, CDR1 is MNHEY, CDR2 SVGAGI. CDR3 in DNA: TGTGCCAGCAGTTACGAAGGACAGGTGGCGTCACCCCTCCACTTT. Translation: CASSYEGQVASPLHF.

This clonotype was detected ten times or more. This rearrangement joins TRBV11-2 to TRBJ2-7, with 9 nucleotides matching TRBD1. This CDR3 has 16 amino acids. V trimming: 3 bases; J trimming: 5 bases; junction bases outside the gene matches: 11. Per germline, CDR1 SGHAT and CDR2 FQNNGV. This chain's CDR3 is CASSLAGTGIVHEQYF. CDR3 bases: TGTGCCAGCAGCTTGGCCGGGACAGGGATAGTACACGAGCAGTACTTC.

With regard to this clonotype: Being one base from a much bigger clone, this may be a read error. The chain links TRBV5-1 to TRBJ1-2, with TRBD1 matching 9 bases. The CDR3 consists of 15 residues. The germline V gene has CDR1 SGHRS and CDR2 YFSETQ. The CDR3 spells CASSLDGQGNNGCTF. CDR3 nucleotide sequence: TGCGCCAGCAGCTTGGACGGACAGGGGAATAATGGCTGCACCTTC.

This clonotype was seen many times. The chain recombines TRBV27 with TRBJ2-6; D is unresolved. V was pared by 5 bases and J by 0 bases, with 8 bases between. The CDR3 runs to 15 residues. From germline, CDR1 is MNHEY and CDR2 SMNVEV (reference sequence). CDR3 in amino acids: CASSPNFSGANVLTF. Written as DNA, the CDR3 is TGTGCCAGCAGTCCGAATTTCTCTGGGGCCAACGTCCTGACTTTC.

This clonotype was recorded many times. The V gene is TRBV20-1, the J gene TRBJ2-1; 9 bases fit TRBD2. The CDR3 is 17 amino acids. Germline trimming cut 1 base from V and 0 bases from J; bases unmatched to any gene: 7. Germline loops: CDR1 DFQATT, CDR2 SNEGSKA (reference sequence). CDR3 coding DNA: TGCAGTGCTAGAGGGGGACTAGCCGGTAGCTCCTACAATGAGCAGTTCTTC. Translated, it gives CSARGGLAGSSYNEQFF.

The CDR3 spells CASSQGRRSVDTQYF. The CDR3 DNA reads as TGCGCCAGCAGCCAAGGTAGGAGGTCGGTAGATACGCAGTATTTT. The chain links TRBV4-1 to TRBJ2-3; tentative D call: TRBD2 (5 bases). Looked up from germline, CDR1 is MGHRA and CDR2 is YSYEKL. Trimming took off 1 base at V and 5 bases at J, with 13 bases between the two ends. The CDR3 loop spans 15 amino acids.

This clonotype was seen at least ten times. The chain carries TRBV12-3 or TRBV12-4 and TRBJ2-2, with D unclear. Trimming removed 5 bases at V and 3 bases at J, with 7 bases between. This CDR3 is 13 amino acids long. The CDR3 sequence: CASSPADTGELFF. The CDR3 nucleotides are TGTGCCAGCAGTCCCGCGGACACCGGGGAGCTGTTTTTT.

A word on this clonotype: A much larger clone differs from this one at a single base, so this may be a read error. The gene calls are TRBV11-1 and TRBJ2-5; D possibly corresponds to TRBD1 (6 bases). From germline, CDR1 is SGHAT and CDR2 FQDESV (reference sequence). The CDR3 consists of 13 residues. V dropped 5 bases and J dropped 4 bases, with 11 bases sitting between them. CDR3 amino acids: CASSITGRETQYF. The CDR3 nucleotides read TGTGCCAGCAGCATCACAGGGAGAGAGACCCAGTACTTC.

This clonotype was seen repeatedly, ten times or more. The J gene is TRBJ2-1, the V gene TRBV6-6; tentatively, D is TRBD2 (6 bases). Germline CDR1 reads MNHNY; CDR2 reads SVGAGI (reference sequence). This CDR3 contains 12 residues. V shed 11 bases and J shed 0 bases, with 8 bases lying between them. DNA for the CDR3: TGTGCCGCGGGGTTCTCCTACAATGAGCAGTTCTTC. This gives the protein CAAGFSYNEQFF.

Remarks on this clonotype: A much larger clone differs by one base, so this may be a read error. The V and J genes are TRBV5-1 and TRBJ1-1; D is undetermined. CDR3 length equals 16 residues. Germline-derived CDR1 and CDR2 are SGHRS and YFSETQ. The CDR3 protein is CVSSLVPGPLNTEAFF. Here the CDR3 DNA reads TGCGTCAGCAGCTTGGTACCAGGCCCCTTGAACACTGAAGCTTTCTTT.

The sample holds many counts of this clonotype. This sequence joins TRBV7-9 and TRBJ1-4, with 7 bases lining up with TRBD1. V shed 3 bases and J 5 bases; nucleotides not matched to a gene: 6. The CDR3 is 15 amino acids. Germline assignment: CDR1 SEHNR and CDR2 FQNEAQ (reference sequence). CDR3 loop: CASSFLGTANEKLFF. The DNA for the CDR3 is TGTGCCAGCAGCTTCCTTGGGACAGCGAATGAAAAACTGTTTTTT.

Within the sample, this clonotype is medium-sized (0.01 to 0.1%). This chain joins TRBV29-1 and TRBJ2-1; tentatively, D is TRBD1 or TRBD2 (7 bases each). The CDR3 length is 15 residues. Germline-derived CDR1 and CDR2 are SQVTM and ANQGSEA. V was trimmed by 5 bases and J by 6 bases, leaving 20 bases between them. This chain's CDR3 is CSVFGGSGGGNEQFF. The CDR3 bases are TGCAGCGTTTTTGGGGGTTCAGGGGGGGGCAATGAGCAGTTCTTC.

This sequence joins TRBV10-3 and TRBJ2-2, with 12 positions matching TRBD2. There are 15 residues in the CDR3. Germline CDR1 reads ENHRY; CDR2 reads SYGVKD. J was trimmed by 5 bases and V by 6 bases; bases with no gene match: 4. The CDR3 DNA is TGTGCCATCAGCGACGGGACTAGCGGGACCGGGGAGCTGTTTTTT. Translated: CAISDGTSGTGELFF.

Comments on this clonotype: A read error may be the cause here, since a much bigger clone is one base away. J is TRBJ2-5 and V is TRBV29-1; TRBD1 might be the D (6 bases). The CDR3 sequence is 12 residues long. Germline-derived CDR1 and CDR2 are SQVTM and ANQGSEA. Trimming removed 7 bases from V and 6 bases from J, with 15 bases in between. The CDR3 nucleotides read TGCAGCGCGGGACAACCGCAACAGACCCAGTACTTC. Protein sequence: CSAGQPQQTQYF.